A selection of T cell receptor beta chains follows, all from one sample in a study of blood T cell repertoires in COVID-19. The protocol was immunoSEQ multiplex PCR, while the TCRdb copy is restricted to in-frame clones and leaves out a portion. Of about 110,000 clones in the sample, just under 90% were seen once. Input material: peripheral blood. The receptor set was obtained from a human donor in a cohort sampled during active COVID-19. The CDR3 runs from the conserved cysteine through the conserved F or W. D genes are given only for firm matches. Clone size is not always given. Where it is, it says once, few, many or a class for expanded clones.

>TRBV14|-|-|TRBJ1-2
TGTGCCAGCAGCCAAGTACAGGTGTGGGGCTACACCTTC
CASSQVQVWGYTF
>TRBV5-1|-|-|TRBJ1-1
TGCGCCAGCAGCTTGGGGGCCGCGAACACTGAAGCTTTCTTT
CASSLGAANTEAFF
>TRBV14|-|TRBD1|TRBJ2-5
TGTGCCAGCAGCCAAGATCACGGGACAGGGAAGGGGGAGACCCAGTACTTC
CASSQDHGTGKGETQYF
>TRBV12-3/TRBV12-4|-|-|TRBJ2-1
TGTGCCAGCAGTTTAGGCGGGTTGAGTGAGCAGTTCTTC
CASSLGGLSEQFF
>TRBV7-8|-|-|TRBJ1-2
TGTGCCCAGCCGACATTCGATGGCTACACCTTC
CAQPTFDGYTF
>TRBV5-1|-|-|TRBJ1-1
TGCGCCAGCAGCTTGGCATCGGGGGTCGGCACTGAAGCTTTCTTT
CASSLASGVGTEAFF
>TRBV3-1/TRBV3-2|-|-|TRBJ1-2
TGTGCCAGCAGGGGTGGGGGGGCCTATGGCTACACCTTC
CASRGGGAYGYTF
>TRBV13|once|-|TRBJ2-3
TGTGCCAGCAGCTTCCTCAGGGGAACAGATACGCAGTATTTT
CASSFLRGTDTQYF
>TRBV7-2|-|-|TRBJ2-7
TGTGCCAGCAGCTTAGGTGGGGGAGGAGACTACGAGCAGTACTTC
CASSLGGGGDYEQYF
>TRBV18|-|-|TRBJ2-5
TGTGCCAGCTCACCACCGGATGGGGCAGAGACCCAGTACTTC
CASSPPDGAETQYF
>TRBV7-9|-|TRBD2|TRBJ2-7
TGTGCCAGCAGCTCCGCCGGGATGAGGACTAGCAAGAACGAGCAGTACTTC
CASSSAGMRTSKNEQYF
>TRBV24-1|-|-|TRBJ1-5
TGTGCCACCAGTGTCGGCAGGGCCGGTCAGCCCCAGCATTTT
CATSVGRAGQPQHF
>TRBV6-2/TRBV6-3|once|TRBD1|TRBJ2-7
TGTGCCAGCAGTTATTTCGGACAGGGTGAGCAGTACTTC
CASSYFGQGEQYF
>TRBV12-5|-|TRBD1|TRBJ2-5
TGTGCTAGTGGTTTGGGGACAGGGTACGAGGAGACCCAGTACTTC
CASGLGTGYEETQYF
>TRBV13|few|TRBD1|TRBJ1-2
TGTGCCAGCAGCTTGCCAGGGGGCGGCTATGGCTACACCTTC
CASSLPGGGYGYTF
>TRBV9|-|TRBD2|TRBJ2-7
TGTGCCAGCAAACGTCCCCATCGCCAGGGACTAGATCCGGGCGTATGCGAGCAGTACTTC
CASKRPHRQGLDPGVCEQYF
>TRBV6-1|-|-|TRBJ1-1
TGTGCCAGCAGTGAAGTGACAGACACTGAAGCTTTCTTT
CASSEVTDTEAFF
>TRBV3-1/TRBV3-2|-|-|TRBJ1-2
TGTGCCAGCAGCCCAATGCCCCTGGGCAGGGGCCGTTCCGCTAACTATGGCTACACCTTC
CASSPMPLGRGRSANYGYTF
>TRBV20-1|-|-|TRBJ2-7
TGCAGTGCTAGTCCCCTACACGAGCAGTACTTC
CSASPLHEQYF
>TRBV5-1|few|-|TRBJ1-1
TGCGCCAGCAGCACTAGGACGGTGAACACTGAAGCTTTCTTT
CASSTRTVNTEAFF
>TRBV11-3|-|TRBD1|TRBJ1-2
TGTGCCAGCAGCTTAGGCCCGGGACAGACATCCCTCGCTGACTATGGCTACACCTTC
CASSLGPGQTSLADYGYTF
>TRBV4-1|-|-|TRBJ2-3
TGCGCCAGCAGCCAGGGAAACTCAGGGGTAATTAGAGATACGCAGTATTTT
CASSQGNSGVIRDTQYF
>TRBV28|-|TRBD2|TRBJ2-3
TGTGCCAGCACCATCCCCGGTTTAGCGGGAGGTACAGATACGCAGTATTTT
CASTIPGLAGGTDTQYF
>TRBV29-1|-|TRBD2|TRBJ2-1
TGCAGCGCGGTAGCGGGAGACCTCTACAATGAGCAGTTCTTC
CSAVAGDLYNEQFF
>TRBV6-5|-|-|TRBJ2-7
TGTGCCAGCAGCGGGGGTCTCCGTACCTACGAGCAGTACTTC
CASSGGLRTYEQYF
>TRBV6-4|-|TRBD2|TRBJ2-3
TGTGCCAGCAGTTTCAGCGGGGAAACCACAGATACGCAGTATTTT
CASSFSGETTDTQYF
>TRBV9|-|-|TRBJ2-7
TGTGCCAGCAGCCCGTCAGATACCTACGAGCAGTACTTC
CASSPSDTYEQYF
>TRBV18|-|TRBD2|TRBJ2-7
TGTGCCAGCTCACCCCCGGGACTAGCGGGAGCCGAGCAGTACTTC
CASSPPGLAGAEQYF
>TRBV4-1|-|TRBD2|TRBJ2-1
TGCGCCAGCAGCCAGGTGGGACTAGCGGGGGAGGGTGGGCAGTTCTTC
CASSQVGLAGEGGQFF
>TRBV5-1|-|-|TRBJ2-3
TGCGCCAGCAGCTTGGACAGGTTCTATACGCAGTATTTT
CASSLDRFYTQYF
>TRBV9|-|-|TRBJ2-2
TGTGCCAGCAGCGTAGGAGGGTTCGCGAACACCGGGGAGCTGTTTTTT
CASSVGGFANTGELFF
>TRBV5-4|-|-|TRBJ1-6
TGTGCCAGCAGCCTTGATCCTCGGGGTTCACCCCTCCACTTT
CASSLDPRGSPLHF
>TRBV19|-|TRBD1|TRBJ1-2
TGTGCCAGTAGTATTGACGGGGACAGGAGCTATTATGGCTACACCTTC
CASSIDGDRSYYGYTF
>TRBV27|-|-|TRBJ2-1
TGTGCCAGCAGTTTTCAGTCAGGGGACAATGAGCAGTTCTTC
CASSFQSGDNEQFF
>TRBV5-1|-|TRBD2|TRBJ2-1
TGCGCCAGCAGCTTAGCGGGGGGCAATGAGCAGTTCTTC
CASSLAGGNEQFF
>TRBV11-3|-|TRBD1|TRBJ2-7
TGTGCCAGCAGCTCGGGGACAGGGGGCGCCGAGCAGTACTTC
CASSSGTGGAEQYF
>TRBV7-9|few|-|TRBJ1-4
TGTGCCAGCAGCCATGGTAACTCAGGAATTGGTGAAAAACTGTTTTTT
CASSHGNSGIGEKLFF
>TRBV11-2|-|-|TRBJ2-5
TGTGCCAGCAGCTTGCAGGGGTCAAAGACCCAGTACTTC
CASSLQGSKTQYF
>TRBV27|-|-|TRBJ2-7
TGTGCCAGCAGCCTCCGAAGAGGGTCCGTATACGAGCAGTACTTC
CASSLRRGSVYEQYF
>TRBV5-6|-|TRBD1|TRBJ1-2
TGTGCCAGCAATAAAAGGACAGGGAATGATCACTATGGCTACACCTTC
CASNKRTGNDHYGYTF
>TRBV5-1|-|TRBD1|TRBJ2-1
TGCGCCAGCAGCGAGGGACAGCCCCGGAGTGAGCAGTTCTTC
CASSEGQPRSEQFF
>TRBV28|-|-|TRBJ1-2
TGTGCCAGCAGTCCAGGTTTAGGGGCCAACTATGGCTACACCTTC
CASSPGLGANYGYTF
>TRBV5-1|-|TRBD2|TRBJ2-3
TGCGCCAGCAGCACAATCCGAGCGGGAGGATTCACAGATACGCAGTATTTT
CASSTIRAGGFTDTQYF
>TRBV4-1|-|TRBD2|TRBJ2-7
TGCGCCAGCAGCCCAGGGACTAGCGGGAGCTTATACGAGCAGTACTTC
CASSPGTSGSLYEQYF
>TRBV4-1|-|TRBD1|TRBJ1-4
TGCGCCAGCAGCCCGATCCCCCGGGACAGGGCTATTTTTTTT
CASSPIPRDRAIFF
>TRBV4-1|-|TRBD2|TRBJ2-7
TGCGCCAGCAGCCAAGGCCCCCTAGCGGGAGGGTACGAGCAGTACTTC
CASSQGPLAGGYEQYF
>TRBV11-3|-|TRBD2|TRBJ2-1
TGTGCCAGCAGCTCTCGGACTAGCTACACCTACAATGAGCAGTTCTTC
CASSSRTSYTYNEQFF
>TRBV10-1|-|TRBD1|TRBJ2-5
TGCGCCAGTAAAACGACCGGGACAGGGGGCGTTCGTACCCAGTACTTC
CASKTTGTGGVRTQYF
>TRBV3-1/TRBV3-2|once|TRBD1|TRBJ2-5
TGTGCCAGCAGCCAAATCCGGGACAGGGGAGGGGAGACCCAGTACTTC
CASSQIRDRGGETQYF
>TRBV5-6|-|-|TRBJ1-4
TGTGCCAGCAGCCCAAGACAGGCTGCAACTAATGAAAAACTGTTTTTT
CASSPRQAATNEKLFF
>TRBV9|-|TRBD1|TRBJ1-5
TGTGCCAGCAGCGCCGCAGGACAGGCTGTCCAGCCCCAGCATTTT
CASSAAGQAVQPQHF
>TRBV6-1|-|-|TRBJ1-2
TGTGCCAGCAGTGAAGGTGGGCACTACACCTTC
CASSEGGHYTF
>TRBV5-5|-|-|TRBJ2-6
TGTGCCATTGAGAGGGCGGTCTCTGGGGCCAACGTCCTGACTTTC
CAIERAVSGANVLTF